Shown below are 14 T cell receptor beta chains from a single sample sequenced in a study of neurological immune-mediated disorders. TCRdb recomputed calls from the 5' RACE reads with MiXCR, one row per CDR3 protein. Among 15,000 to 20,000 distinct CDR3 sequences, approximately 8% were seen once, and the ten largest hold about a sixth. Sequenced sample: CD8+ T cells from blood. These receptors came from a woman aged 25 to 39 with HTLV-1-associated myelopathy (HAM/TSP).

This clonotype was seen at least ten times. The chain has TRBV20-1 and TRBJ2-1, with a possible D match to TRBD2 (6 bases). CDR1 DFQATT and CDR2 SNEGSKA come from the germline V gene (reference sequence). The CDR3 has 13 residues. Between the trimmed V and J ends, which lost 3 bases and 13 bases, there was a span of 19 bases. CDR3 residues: CSASLGEGLEQFF. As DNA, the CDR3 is TGCAGTGCTAGTTTAGGTGAGGGACTGGAACAGTTCTTC.

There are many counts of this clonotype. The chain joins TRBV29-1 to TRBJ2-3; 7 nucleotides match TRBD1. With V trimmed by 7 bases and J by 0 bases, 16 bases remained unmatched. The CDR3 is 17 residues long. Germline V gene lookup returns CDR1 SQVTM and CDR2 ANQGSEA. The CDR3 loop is CSATGTAHDSSTDTQYF. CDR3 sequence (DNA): TGCAGCGCTACCGGGACAGCCCATGATTCAAGCACAGATACGCAGTATTTT.

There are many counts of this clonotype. The CDR3 here is CASSLDATGELFF. The DNA for the CDR3 is TGTGCCAGCAGCTTAGACGCCACCGGGGAGCTGTTTTTT. The chain recombines TRBV7-8 with TRBJ2-2; D is ambiguous. The V and J ends lost 1 base and 4 bases respectively, with 4 bases between them. From germline, CDR1 is SGHVS and CDR2 FQNEAQ. This CDR3 contains 13 residues.

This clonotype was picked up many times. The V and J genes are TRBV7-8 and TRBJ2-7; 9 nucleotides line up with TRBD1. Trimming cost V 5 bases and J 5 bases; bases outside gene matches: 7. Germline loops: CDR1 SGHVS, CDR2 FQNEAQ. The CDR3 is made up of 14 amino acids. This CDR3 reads CASSPRQGGHEQYF. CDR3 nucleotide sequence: TGTGCCAGCAGCCCGAGACAGGGGGGCCACGAGCAGTACTTC.

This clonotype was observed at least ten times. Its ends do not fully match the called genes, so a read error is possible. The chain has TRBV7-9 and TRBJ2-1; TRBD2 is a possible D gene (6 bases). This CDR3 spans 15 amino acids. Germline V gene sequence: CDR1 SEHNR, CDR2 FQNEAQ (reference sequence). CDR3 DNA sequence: TGTGCCATCAGCCGAGGATCCGGGGGTTACAATGAGCAGTTCTTC. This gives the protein CAISRGSGGYNEQFF.

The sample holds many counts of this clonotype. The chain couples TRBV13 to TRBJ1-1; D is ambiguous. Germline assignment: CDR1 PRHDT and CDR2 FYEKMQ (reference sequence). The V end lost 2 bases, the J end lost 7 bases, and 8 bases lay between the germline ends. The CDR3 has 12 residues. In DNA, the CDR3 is TGTGCCAGCAGCTTACGCCCCTTTGAAGCTTTCTTT. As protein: CASSLRPFEAFF.

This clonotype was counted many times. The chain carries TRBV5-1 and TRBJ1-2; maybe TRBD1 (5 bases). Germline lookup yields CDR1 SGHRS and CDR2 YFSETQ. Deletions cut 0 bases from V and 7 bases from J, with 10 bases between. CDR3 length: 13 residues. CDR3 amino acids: CASSLGGAAGYTF. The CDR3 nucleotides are TGCGCCAGCAGCTTGGGTGGGGCGGCTGGCTACACCTTC.

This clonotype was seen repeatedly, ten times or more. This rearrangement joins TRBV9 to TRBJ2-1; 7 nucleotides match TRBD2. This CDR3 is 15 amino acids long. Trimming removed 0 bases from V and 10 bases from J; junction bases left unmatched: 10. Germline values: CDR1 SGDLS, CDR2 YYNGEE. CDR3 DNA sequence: TGTGCCAGCAGCGTAGACGGAGGGGAGGGAGGAGAGCAGTTCTTC. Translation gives CASSVDGGEGGEQFF. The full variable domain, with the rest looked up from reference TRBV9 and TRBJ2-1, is DSGVTQTPKHLITATGQRVTLRCSPRSGDLSVYWYQQSLDQGLQFLIQYYNGEERAKGNILERFSAQQFPDLHSELNLSSLELGDSALYFCASSVDGGEGGEQFFGPGTRLTVL.

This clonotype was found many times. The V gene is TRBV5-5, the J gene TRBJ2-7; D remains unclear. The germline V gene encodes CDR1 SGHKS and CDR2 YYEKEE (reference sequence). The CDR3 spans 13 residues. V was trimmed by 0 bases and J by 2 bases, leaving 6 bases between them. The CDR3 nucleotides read TGTGCCAGCAGCTTGGCTCGGACCTACGAGCAGTACTTC. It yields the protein CASSLARTYEQYF.

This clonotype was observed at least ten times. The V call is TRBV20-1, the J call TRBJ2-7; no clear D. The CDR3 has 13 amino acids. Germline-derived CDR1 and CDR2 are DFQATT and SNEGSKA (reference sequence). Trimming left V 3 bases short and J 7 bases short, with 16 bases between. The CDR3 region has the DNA TGCAGTGCTAGCCAAGAGCTTTGGGAAGAGCAGTACTTC. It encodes CSASQELWEEQYF.

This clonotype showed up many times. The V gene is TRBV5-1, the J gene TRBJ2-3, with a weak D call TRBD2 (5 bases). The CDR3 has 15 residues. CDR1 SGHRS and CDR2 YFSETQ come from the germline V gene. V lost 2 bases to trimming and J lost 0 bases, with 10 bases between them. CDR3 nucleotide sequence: TGCGCCAGCAGCTTAGGTGCTAGCAGCACAGATACGCAGTATTTT. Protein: CASSLGASSTDTQYF.

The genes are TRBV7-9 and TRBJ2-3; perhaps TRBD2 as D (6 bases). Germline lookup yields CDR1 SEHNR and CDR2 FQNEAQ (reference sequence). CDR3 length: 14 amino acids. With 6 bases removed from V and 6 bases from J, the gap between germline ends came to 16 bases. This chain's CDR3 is CASRPLLEGDTQYF. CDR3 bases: TGTGCCAGCAGACCACTATTGGAGGGGGATACGCAGTATTTT.

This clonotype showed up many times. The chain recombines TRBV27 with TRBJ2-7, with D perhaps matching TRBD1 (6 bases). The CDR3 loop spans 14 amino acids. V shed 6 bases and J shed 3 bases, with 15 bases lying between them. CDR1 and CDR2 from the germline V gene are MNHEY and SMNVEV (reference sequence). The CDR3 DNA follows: TGTGCCAGCAGACAGGGCAGGGTGGGCTACGAGCAGTACTTC. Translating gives CASRQGRVGYEQYF.

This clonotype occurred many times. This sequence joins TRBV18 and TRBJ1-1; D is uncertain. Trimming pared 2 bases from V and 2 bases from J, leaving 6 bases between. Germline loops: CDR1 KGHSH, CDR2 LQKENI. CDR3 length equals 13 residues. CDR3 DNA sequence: TGTGCCAGCTCACCAGACGATAACACTGAAGCTTTCTTT. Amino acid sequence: CASSPDDNTEAFF.